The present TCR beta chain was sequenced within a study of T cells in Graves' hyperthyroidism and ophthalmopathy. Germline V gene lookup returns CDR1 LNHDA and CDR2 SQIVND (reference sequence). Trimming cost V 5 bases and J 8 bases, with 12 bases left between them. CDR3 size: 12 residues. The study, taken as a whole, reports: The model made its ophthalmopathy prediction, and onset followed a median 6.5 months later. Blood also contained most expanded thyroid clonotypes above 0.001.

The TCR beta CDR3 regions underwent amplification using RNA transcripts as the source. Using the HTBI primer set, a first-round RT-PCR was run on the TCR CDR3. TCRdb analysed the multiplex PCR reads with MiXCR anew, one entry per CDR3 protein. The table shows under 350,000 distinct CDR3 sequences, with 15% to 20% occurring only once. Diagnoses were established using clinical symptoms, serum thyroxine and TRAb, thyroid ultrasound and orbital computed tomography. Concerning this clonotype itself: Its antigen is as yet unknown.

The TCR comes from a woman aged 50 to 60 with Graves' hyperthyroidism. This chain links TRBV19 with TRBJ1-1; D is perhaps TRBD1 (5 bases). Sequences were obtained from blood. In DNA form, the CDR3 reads TGTGCCAGTAGTCCGGGGACGGCGGAAGCTTTCTTT. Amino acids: CASSPGTAEAFF. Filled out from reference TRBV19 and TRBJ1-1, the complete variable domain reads DGGITQSPKYLFRKEGQNVTLSCEQNLNHDAMYWYRQDPGQGLRLIYYSQIVNDFQKGDIAEGYSVSREKKESFPLTVTSAQKNPTAFYLCASSPGTAEAFFGQGTRLTVV.